The 4 T cell receptor beta chains listed next were all sequenced from one sample in a study of somatic mutations in cytotoxic T cells in rheumatoid arthritis. Clones were read by immunoSEQ multiplex PCR, and TCRdb kept only the in-frame ones, dropping some. The sample includes approximately 6,700 clones, roughly 71% seen only once; the top ten take 35% to 45%. What was sequenced was CD8+ T cells sorted from blood. These receptors came from a man in his forties in good health.

V and J are TRBV6-5 and TRBJ2-2; D unclear. The germline gives CDR1 MNHEY, CDR2 SVGAGI. V was shortened by 4 bases and J by 5 bases, with 8 bases between the two germline ends. This CDR3 is built from 13 residues. This CDR3 is CASSSVTTGELFF. CDR3 DNA: TGTGCCAGCAGTTCAGTGACGACCGGGGAGCTGTTTTTT.

This chain uses TRBV6-1 with TRBJ1-5; 7 bases fit TRBD1. V lost 5 bases, J lost 7 bases, and 11 bases stayed unmatched. The V gene's germline CDR1 is MNHNS and CDR2 SASEGT. The CDR3 is 15 residues long. CDR3 amino acids: CASSPDRDLFQPQHF. As DNA, the CDR3 is TGTGCCAGCAGTCCCGACAGGGATTTATTCCAGCCCCAGCATTTT.

The chain joins TRBV7-2 to TRBJ1-2; D remains ambiguous. V lost 2 bases, J lost 8 bases, and 15 bases lay in between. The CDR3 totals 14 residues. CDR1 and CDR2 (germline): SGHTA, FQGNSA. This CDR3 is CASSLLEGSFGYTF. CDR3 nucleotide sequence: TGTGCCAGCAGCTTATTGGAGGGTTCGTTCGGCTACACCTTC.

This clone is medium-sized (0.01 to 0.1%) in the sample. The rearrangement links TRBV7-9 to TRBJ1-2; the D gene is possibly TRBD1 (6 bases). CDR3 length equals 15 residues. V was cut by 4 bases and J by 6 bases, with 18 bases left in between. Germline V lookup: CDR1 SEHNR, CDR2 FQNEAQ (reference sequence). In DNA form, the CDR3 reads TGTGCCAGCAGCTATTCCTCGGGGGCGGAAGATGGCTACACCTTC. Translating gives CASSYSSGAEDGYTF.